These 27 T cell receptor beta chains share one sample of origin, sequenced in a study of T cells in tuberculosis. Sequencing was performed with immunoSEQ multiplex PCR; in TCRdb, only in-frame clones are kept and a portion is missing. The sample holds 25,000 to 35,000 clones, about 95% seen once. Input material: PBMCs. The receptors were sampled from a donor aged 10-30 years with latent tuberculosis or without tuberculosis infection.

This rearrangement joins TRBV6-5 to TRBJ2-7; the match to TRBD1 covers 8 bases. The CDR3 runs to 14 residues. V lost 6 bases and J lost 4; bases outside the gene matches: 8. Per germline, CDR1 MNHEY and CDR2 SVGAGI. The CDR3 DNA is TGTGCCAGCAGAAAAGGGGACAGGCTGTACGAGCAGTACTTC. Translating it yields CASRKGDRLYEQYF.

CDR3 protein: CASSQEGDRGASGSPSYEQYF. The CDR3 region has the DNA TGCGCCAGCAGCCAAGAGGGTGACAGGGGAGCTAGCGGGAGCCCTTCCTACGAGCAGTACTTC. The gene calls are TRBV4-1 and TRBJ2-7; 10 bases line up with TRBD2. CDR1 MGHRA and CDR2 YSYEKL come from the germline V gene. Losses at the gene ends were 0 bases for V and 1 base for J; bases not matched to a gene: 18. The CDR3 covers 21 residues.

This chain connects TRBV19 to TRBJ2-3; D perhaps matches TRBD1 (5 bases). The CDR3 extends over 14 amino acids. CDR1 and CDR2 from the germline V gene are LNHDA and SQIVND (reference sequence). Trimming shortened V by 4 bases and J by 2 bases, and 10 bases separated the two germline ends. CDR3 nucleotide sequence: TGTGCCAGTAGTAAGGACACGGCCACAGATACGCAGTATTTT. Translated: CASSKDTATDTQYF.

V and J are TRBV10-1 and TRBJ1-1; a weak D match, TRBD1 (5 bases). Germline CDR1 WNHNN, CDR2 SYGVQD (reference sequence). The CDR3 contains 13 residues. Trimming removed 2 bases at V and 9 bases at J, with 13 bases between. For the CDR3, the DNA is TGCGCCAGCAGTGAGCTCTCAGGGACTCAAGCTTTCTTT. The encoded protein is CASSELSGTQAFF.

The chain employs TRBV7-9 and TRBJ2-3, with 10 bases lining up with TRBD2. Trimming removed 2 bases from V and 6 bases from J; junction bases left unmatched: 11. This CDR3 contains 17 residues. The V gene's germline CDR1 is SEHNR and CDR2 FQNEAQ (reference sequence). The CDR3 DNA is TGTGCCAGCAGCTTACTTCTAGCGGGAGCGGGGGGCGATACGCAGTATTTT. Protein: CASSLLLAGAGGDTQYF. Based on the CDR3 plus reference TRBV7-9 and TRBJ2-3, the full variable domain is DTGVSQNPRHKITKRGQNVTFRCDPISEHNRLYWYRQTLGQGPEFLTYFQNEAQLEKSRLLSDRFSAERPKGSFSTLEIQRTEQGDSAMYLCASSLLLAGAGGDTQYFGPGTRLTVL.

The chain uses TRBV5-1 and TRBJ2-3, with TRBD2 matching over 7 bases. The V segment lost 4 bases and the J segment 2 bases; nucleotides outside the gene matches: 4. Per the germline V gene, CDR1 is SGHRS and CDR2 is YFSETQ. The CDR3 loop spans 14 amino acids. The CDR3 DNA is TGCGCCAGCAGCATGAGCGGGACCACAGATACGCAGTATTTT. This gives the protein CASSMSGTTDTQYF.

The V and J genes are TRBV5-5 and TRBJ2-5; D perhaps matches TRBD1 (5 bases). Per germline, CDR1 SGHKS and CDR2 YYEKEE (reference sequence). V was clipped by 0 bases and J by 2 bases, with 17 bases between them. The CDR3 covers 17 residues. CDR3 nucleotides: TGTGCCAGCAGCTTGGGCCCAGGGTCTCCTACTCAAGAGACCCAGTACTTC. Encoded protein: CASSLGPGSPTQETQYF.

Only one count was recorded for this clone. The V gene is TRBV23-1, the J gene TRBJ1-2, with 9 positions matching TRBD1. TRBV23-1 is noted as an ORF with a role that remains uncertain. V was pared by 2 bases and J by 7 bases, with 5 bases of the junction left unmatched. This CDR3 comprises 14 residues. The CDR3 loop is CASSQPRDRVGYTF. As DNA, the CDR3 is TGCGCCAGCAGTCAACCCCGGGACAGGGTTGGCTACACCTTC.

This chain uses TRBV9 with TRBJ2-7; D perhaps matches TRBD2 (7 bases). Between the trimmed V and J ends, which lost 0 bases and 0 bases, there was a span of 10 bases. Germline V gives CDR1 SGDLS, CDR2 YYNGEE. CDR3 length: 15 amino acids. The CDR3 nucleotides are TGTGCCAGCAGCGTAGATGCGGGGGCCTCCTACGAGCAGTACTTC. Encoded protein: CASSVDAGASYEQYF.

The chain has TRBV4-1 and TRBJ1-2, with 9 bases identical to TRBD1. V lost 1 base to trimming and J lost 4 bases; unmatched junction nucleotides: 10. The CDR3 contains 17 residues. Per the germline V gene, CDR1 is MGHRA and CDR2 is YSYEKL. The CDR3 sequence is CASSQAQTGQGSYGYTF. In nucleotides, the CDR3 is TGCGCCAGCAGCCAAGCCCAAACCGGACAGGGGTCCTATGGCTACACCTTC.

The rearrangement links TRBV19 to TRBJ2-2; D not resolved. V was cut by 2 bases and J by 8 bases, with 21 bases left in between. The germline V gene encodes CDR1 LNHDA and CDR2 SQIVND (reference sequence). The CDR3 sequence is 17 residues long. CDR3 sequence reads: CASSISPFLRSRGELFF. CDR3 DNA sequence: TGTGCCAGTAGTATAAGTCCCTTCCTTAGATCCAGGGGGGAGCTGTTTTTT.

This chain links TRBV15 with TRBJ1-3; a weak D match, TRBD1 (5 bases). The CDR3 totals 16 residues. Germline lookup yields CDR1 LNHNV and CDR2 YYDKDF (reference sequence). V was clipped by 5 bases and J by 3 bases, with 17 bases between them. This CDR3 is CATSARSRTIGNTIYF. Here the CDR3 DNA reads TGTGCCACCAGCGCCCGATCAAGGACAATTGGAAACACCATATATTTT.

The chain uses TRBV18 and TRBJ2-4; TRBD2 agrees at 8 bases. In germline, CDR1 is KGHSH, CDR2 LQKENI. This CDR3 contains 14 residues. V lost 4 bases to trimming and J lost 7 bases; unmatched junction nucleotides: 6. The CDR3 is CASSQGQRGNIQYF. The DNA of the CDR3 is TGTGCCAGCTCACAAGGGCAGCGGGGGAACATTCAGTACTTC.

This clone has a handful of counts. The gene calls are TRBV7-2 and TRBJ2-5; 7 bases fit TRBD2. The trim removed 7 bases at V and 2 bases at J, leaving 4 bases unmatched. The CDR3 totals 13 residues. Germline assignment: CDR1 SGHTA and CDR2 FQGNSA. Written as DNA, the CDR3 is TGTGCCAGCAAACCTAGCGGACAAGAGACCCAGTACTTC. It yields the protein CASKPSGQETQYF.

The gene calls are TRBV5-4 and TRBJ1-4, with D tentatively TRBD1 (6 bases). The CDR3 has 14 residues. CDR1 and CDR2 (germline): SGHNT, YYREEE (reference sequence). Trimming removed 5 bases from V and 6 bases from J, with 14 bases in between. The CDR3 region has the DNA TGTGCCAGCAGAAGCTACAGGGAAGATGAAAAACTGTTTTTT. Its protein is CASRSYREDEKLFF.

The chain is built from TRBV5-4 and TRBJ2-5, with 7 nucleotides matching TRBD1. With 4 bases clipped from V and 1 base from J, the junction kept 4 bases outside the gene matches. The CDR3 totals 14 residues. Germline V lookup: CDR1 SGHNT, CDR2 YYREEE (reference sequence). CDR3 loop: CASSPGQIQETQYF. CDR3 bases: TGTGCCAGCAGCCCGGGACAGATCCAAGAGACCCAGTACTTC.

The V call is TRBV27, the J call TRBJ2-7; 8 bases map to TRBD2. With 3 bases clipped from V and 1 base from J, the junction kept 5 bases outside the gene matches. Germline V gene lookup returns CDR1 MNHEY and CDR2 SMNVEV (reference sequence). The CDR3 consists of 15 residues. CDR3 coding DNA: TGTGCCAGCAGTTTGTCGGGAGGGGGTTCCTACGAGCAGTACTTC. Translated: CASSLSGGGSYEQYF.

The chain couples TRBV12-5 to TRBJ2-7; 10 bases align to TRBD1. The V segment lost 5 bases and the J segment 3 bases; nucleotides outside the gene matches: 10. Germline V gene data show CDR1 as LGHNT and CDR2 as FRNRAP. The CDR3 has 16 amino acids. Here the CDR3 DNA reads TGTGCTAGTGGTCCTAATCCGGGACAGGGGCTCTACGAGCAGTACTTC. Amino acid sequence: CASGPNPGQGLYEQYF.

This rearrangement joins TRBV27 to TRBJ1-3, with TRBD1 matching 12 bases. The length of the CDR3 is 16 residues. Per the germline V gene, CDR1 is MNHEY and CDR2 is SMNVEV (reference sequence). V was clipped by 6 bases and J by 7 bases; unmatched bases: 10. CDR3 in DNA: TGTGCCAGCAGGGAACACAGGGGACAGGGGGCTAACACCATATATTTT. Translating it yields CASREHRGQGANTIYF.

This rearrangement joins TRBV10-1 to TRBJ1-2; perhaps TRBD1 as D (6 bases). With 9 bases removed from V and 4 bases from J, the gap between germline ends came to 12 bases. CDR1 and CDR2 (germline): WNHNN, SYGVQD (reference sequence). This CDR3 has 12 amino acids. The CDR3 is CASSDSSYGYTF. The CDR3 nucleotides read TGCGCCAGTTCGGACAGCTCCTATGGCTACACCTTC.

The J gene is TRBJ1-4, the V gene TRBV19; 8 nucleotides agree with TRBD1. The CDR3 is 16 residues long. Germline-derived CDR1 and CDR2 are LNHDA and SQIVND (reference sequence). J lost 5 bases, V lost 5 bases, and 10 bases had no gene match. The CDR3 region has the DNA TGTGCCAGTAGTGACCCCAGGGGGCACGGGAATGAAAAACTGTTTTTT. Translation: CASSDPRGHGNEKLFF.

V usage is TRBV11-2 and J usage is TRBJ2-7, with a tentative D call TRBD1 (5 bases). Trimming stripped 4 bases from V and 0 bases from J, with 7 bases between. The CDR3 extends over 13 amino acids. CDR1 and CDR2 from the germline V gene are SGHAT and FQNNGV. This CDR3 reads CASSSTASYEQYF. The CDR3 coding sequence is TGTGCCAGCAGCTCGACAGCCTCCTACGAGCAGTACTTC.

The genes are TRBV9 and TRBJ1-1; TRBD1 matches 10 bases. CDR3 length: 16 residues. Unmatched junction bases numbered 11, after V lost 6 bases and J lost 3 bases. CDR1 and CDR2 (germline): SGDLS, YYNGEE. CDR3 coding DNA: TGTGCCAGCAACAAGATGACAGGGGGCAGAGACACTGAAGCTTTCTTT. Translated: CASNKMTGGRDTEAFF.

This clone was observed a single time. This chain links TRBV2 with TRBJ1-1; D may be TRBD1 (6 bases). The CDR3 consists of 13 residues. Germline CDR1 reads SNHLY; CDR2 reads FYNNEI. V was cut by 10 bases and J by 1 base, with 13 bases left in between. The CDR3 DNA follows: TGTGCCATCCCGACGACAGGGAACACTGAAGCTTTCTTT. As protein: CAIPTTGNTEAFF.

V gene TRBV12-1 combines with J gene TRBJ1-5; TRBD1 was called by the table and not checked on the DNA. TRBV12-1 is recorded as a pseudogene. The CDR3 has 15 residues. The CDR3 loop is CASSFVQGTGQPQHF. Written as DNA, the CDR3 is TGTGCCAGCAGCTTCGTACAGGGTACGGGTCAGCCCCAGCATTTT.

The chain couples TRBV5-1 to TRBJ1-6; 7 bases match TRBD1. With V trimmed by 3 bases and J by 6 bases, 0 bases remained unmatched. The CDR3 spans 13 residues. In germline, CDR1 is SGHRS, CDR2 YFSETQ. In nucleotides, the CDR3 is TGCGCCAGCAGCTACAGGGGTAATTCACCCCTCCACTTT. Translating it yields CASSYRGNSPLHF. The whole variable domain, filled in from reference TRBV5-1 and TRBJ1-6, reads KAGVTQTPRYLIKTRGQQVTLSCSPISGHRSVSWYQQTPGQGLQFLFEYFSETQRNKGNFPGRFSGRQFSNSRSEMNVSTLELGDSALYLCASSYRGNSPLHFGNGTRLTVT.

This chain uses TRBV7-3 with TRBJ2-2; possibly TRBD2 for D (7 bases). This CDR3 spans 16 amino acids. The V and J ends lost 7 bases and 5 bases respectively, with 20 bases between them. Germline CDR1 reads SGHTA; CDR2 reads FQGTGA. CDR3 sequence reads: CASTPSLGRGTGELFF. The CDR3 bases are TGTGCCAGCACACCTTCTTTAGGGAGGGGGACCGGGGAGCTGTTTTTT.